The rows below give T cell receptor beta chains drawn from one sample of a study of cytomegalovirus exposure and HLA in healthy donors. TCRdb's copy holds only in-frame clones and misses some; the assay was immunoSEQ multiplex PCR. The sample carries 90,000 to 150,000 clones, about 68% recorded once. The sequenced sample was PBMCs. The receptors originated from a woman aged 45-60 years in good health and CMV-seropositive. Both conserved end residues are part of each CDR3. Each record gives: J gene, clone size, D gene, V gene, CDR3 protein. A D gene is named only where the DNA matches it firmly. The size entry is marked missing in some rows and otherwise reads once, few, many or a size class.

j_call: TRBJ2-5; clone_size: -; d_call: TRBD2; v_call: TRBV19; cdr3_aa: CASSPAGTSDQETQYF
j_call: TRBJ2-1; clone_size: few; d_call: -; v_call: TRBV7-2; cdr3_aa: CASSHPPGTLYNEQFF
j_call: TRBJ2-5; clone_size: -; d_call: TRBD2; v_call: TRBV11-2; cdr3_aa: CASKRELATQETQYF
j_call: TRBJ2-3; clone_size: -; d_call: -; v_call: TRBV7-2; cdr3_aa: CASSFGYTQYF
j_call: TRBJ1-6; clone_size: few; d_call: -; v_call: TRBV19; cdr3_aa: CASSIASSYNSPLHF
j_call: TRBJ1-3; clone_size: -; d_call: TRBD1; v_call: TRBV2; cdr3_aa: CASSEYGTGFF
j_call: TRBJ1-1; clone_size: -; d_call: -; v_call: TRBV7-2; cdr3_aa: CASSLAAGGTEAFF
j_call: TRBJ1-5; clone_size: -; d_call: TRBD1; v_call: TRBV14; cdr3_aa: CASSKGANQPQHF
j_call: TRBJ1-5; clone_size: -; d_call: -; v_call: TRBV6-5; cdr3_aa: CASSITRQSNQPQHF
j_call: TRBJ2-7; clone_size: -; d_call: -; v_call: TRBV28; cdr3_aa: CASMDKSSYEQYF
j_call: TRBJ1-2; clone_size: -; d_call: -; v_call: TRBV7-9; cdr3_aa: CASRDSGNYGYTF
j_call: TRBJ2-7; clone_size: -; d_call: -; v_call: TRBV7-8; cdr3_aa: CASSSTGGVSYEQYF
j_call: TRBJ2-3; clone_size: -; d_call: TRBD2; v_call: TRBV9; cdr3_aa: CASSVAGGEDTQYF
j_call: TRBJ2-3; clone_size: -; d_call: -; v_call: TRBV18; cdr3_aa: CASSPPVLGTQYF
j_call: TRBJ2-2; clone_size: once; d_call: TRBD2; v_call: TRBV7-2; cdr3_aa: CASSLGRETGELFF
j_call: TRBJ1-3; clone_size: -; d_call: -; v_call: TRBV7-2; cdr3_aa: CASSLGPLEGNTIYF
j_call: TRBJ1-6; clone_size: -; d_call: -; v_call: TRBV11-1; cdr3_aa: CASSLFRGSAPLHF
j_call: TRBJ1-2; clone_size: -; d_call: -; v_call: TRBV29-1; cdr3_aa: CSDLQANLVGYTF
j_call: TRBJ1-5; clone_size: few; d_call: -; v_call: TRBV28; cdr3_aa: CASSLKWQGKHF
j_call: TRBJ1-5; clone_size: -; d_call: -; v_call: TRBV7-9; cdr3_aa: CASSLGGTNQPQHF
j_call: TRBJ2-3; clone_size: -; d_call: TRBD2; v_call: TRBV7-2; cdr3_aa: CASSSVAGKADTQYF
j_call: TRBJ1-6; clone_size: -; d_call: -; v_call: TRBV10-3; cdr3_aa: CAISERVGDTSNSPLHF
j_call: TRBJ2-7; clone_size: -; d_call: TRBD2; v_call: TRBV28; cdr3_aa: CASSFVASGYEQYF
j_call: TRBJ2-1; clone_size: -; d_call: TRBD2; v_call: TRBV2; cdr3_aa: CANLAGGVFYNEQFF
j_call: TRBJ1-1; clone_size: -; d_call: -; v_call: TRBV5-1; cdr3_aa: CASSLAPGSTEAFF
j_call: TRBJ1-1; clone_size: -; d_call: -; v_call: TRBV5-8; cdr3_aa: CASSLISGTEAFF
j_call: TRBJ1-1; clone_size: -; d_call: TRBD1; v_call: TRBV7-8; cdr3_aa: CASSRQGAKAFF
j_call: TRBJ1-2; clone_size: once; d_call: -; v_call: TRBV30; cdr3_aa: CAWRNGGADYGYTF
j_call: TRBJ2-7; clone_size: -; d_call: -; v_call: TRBV10-3; cdr3_aa: CAISERQDSYEQYF
j_call: TRBJ2-3; clone_size: -; d_call: TRBD1; v_call: TRBV10-3; cdr3_aa: CAISEAQGGTDTQYF
j_call: TRBJ1-1; clone_size: few; d_call: -; v_call: TRBV7-9; cdr3_aa: CASSLLAGYTEAFF
j_call: TRBJ1-5; clone_size: -; d_call: TRBD1; v_call: TRBV4-2; cdr3_aa: CASSGTGTGGNQPQHF
j_call: TRBJ2-7; clone_size: few; d_call: -; v_call: TRBV27; cdr3_aa: CASSLHLRGLAYEQYF
j_call: TRBJ2-5; clone_size: -; d_call: -; v_call: TRBV5-1; cdr3_aa: CASSMDLKRVETQYF
j_call: TRBJ2-6; clone_size: -; d_call: -; v_call: TRBV7-9; cdr3_aa: CASSLSRGPQSGANVLTF
j_call: TRBJ2-3; clone_size: -; d_call: -; v_call: TRBV13; cdr3_aa: CASSLRVGGTTDTQYF
j_call: TRBJ2-2; clone_size: -; d_call: -; v_call: TRBV4-3; cdr3_aa: CASSQDPPAFNTGELFF
j_call: TRBJ1-6; clone_size: -; d_call: TRBD1; v_call: TRBV5-4; cdr3_aa: CASSLVRGLLVSPLHF
j_call: TRBJ2-7; clone_size: -; d_call: TRBD1; v_call: TRBV7-2; cdr3_aa: CASSLIGGQGTEQYF
j_call: TRBJ2-2; clone_size: -; d_call: TRBD2; v_call: TRBV5-1; cdr3_aa: CASSQTSGRIFGELFF
j_call: TRBJ2-1; clone_size: few; d_call: TRBD1; v_call: TRBV7-8; cdr3_aa: CASSIAPGQGRNEQFF
j_call: TRBJ2-1; clone_size: few; d_call: -; v_call: TRBV19; cdr3_aa: CASTDKGDEQFF
j_call: TRBJ1-2; clone_size: -; d_call: TRBD1; v_call: TRBV28; cdr3_aa: CASSSLTGDYGYTF
j_call: TRBJ2-1; clone_size: once; d_call: -; v_call: TRBV5-4; cdr3_aa: CASKGGTDRNEQFF
j_call: TRBJ2-1; clone_size: -; d_call: TRBD1; v_call: TRBV5-6; cdr3_aa: CASSLKWDSGYNEQFF
j_call: TRBJ2-7; clone_size: -; d_call: -; v_call: TRBV7-7; cdr3_aa: CASSLRQTYEQYF
j_call: TRBJ1-1; clone_size: -; d_call: TRBD1; v_call: TRBV28; cdr3_aa: CASSQGQYPEAFF
j_call: TRBJ1-5; clone_size: -; d_call: TRBD1; v_call: TRBV4-3; cdr3_aa: CASSQDGTGHQPQHF
j_call: TRBJ1-1; clone_size: -; d_call: -; v_call: TRBV19; cdr3_aa: CASSIEGRANTEAFF
j_call: TRBJ1-2; clone_size: -; d_call: TRBD1; v_call: TRBV30; cdr3_aa: CAWRAGGVYGYTF
j_call: TRBJ1-1; clone_size: -; d_call: -; v_call: TRBV5-1; cdr3_aa: CASREQGTNTEAFF
j_call: TRBJ2-2; clone_size: -; d_call: -; v_call: TRBV5-1; cdr3_aa: CASSLGGQNTGELFF
j_call: TRBJ2-5; clone_size: few; d_call: TRBD2; v_call: TRBV30; cdr3_aa: CAWSLGLAGEETQYF
j_call: TRBJ2-3; clone_size: -; d_call: TRBD2; v_call: TRBV7-2; cdr3_aa: CASSMTSGTDTQYF
j_call: TRBJ2-7; clone_size: -; d_call: TRBD2; v_call: TRBV10-3; cdr3_aa: CAISVESKLAGGHEQYF